Below, 30 T cell receptor beta chains from the same sample are listed, as sequenced in a study of cytomegalovirus exposure and HLA in healthy donors. The PCR contained 60 Vbeta and 13 Jbeta primers. Method: immunoSEQ multiplex PCR; TCRdb's copy keeps in-frame clones and lacks some. The sample has approximately 150,000 clones, 72% seen once. Source material: PBMCs. The origin of the receptors is a human donor in good health.

Comment on this clone: Sequence at one end of the junction differs from germline and may be a read error. The rearrangement uses TRBV5-1 and TRBJ2-3; 15 bases are a match to TRBD2. From germline, CDR1 is SGHRS and CDR2 YFSETQ. The CDR3 has 15 amino acids. The CDR3 loop reads CASSLEGTSGGQSNF. DNA of the CDR3: TGCGCCAGCAGCTTGGAGGGGACTAGCGGGGGGCAGTCGAATTTT.

The chain uses TRBV19 and TRBJ2-1; D is unresolved. The V gene lost 3 bases and the J gene lost 5 bases, with 14 bases spanning the gap. CDR3 size: 15 residues. Germline V gene data show CDR1 as LNHDA and CDR2 as SQIVND (reference sequence). The CDR3, as DNA: TGTGCCAGTAGTATTATTGACAAACCAAACAATGAGCAGTTCTTC. This sequence encodes CASSIIDKPNNEQFF.

The chain uses TRBV5-5 and TRBJ1-2; a possible D gene is TRBD1 (5 bases). This CDR3 is built from 15 residues. Germline CDR1 is SGHKS and CDR2 is YYEKEE (reference sequence). V was cut by 1 base and J by 8 bases, with 18 bases left in between. The CDR3 bases are TGTGCCAGCAGCTTGTTTGGCAGGGCGGATGGGGGCTACACCTTC. Translated: CASSLFGRADGGYTF.

Comment on this clone: One end of the junction does not line up with germline, which may come from a read error. J is TRBJ1-1 and V is TRBV27, with 9 bases that match TRBD1. The CDR3 is 18 residues long. The germline V gene encodes CDR1 MNHEY and CDR2 SMNVEV (reference sequence). For the CDR3, the DNA is TGTGCCAGCAGTTCTTTTATGGGACAGGGAGCTCAGAACGCTGAAGCTTTCTTT. Translating it yields CASSSFMGQGAQNAEAFF.

The CDR3 here is CASSSTGVTDTQYF. The CDR3 DNA is TGCGCCAGCAGCTCCACAGGGGTCACAGATACGCAGTATTTT. This chain joins TRBV5-1 and TRBJ2-3; 7 bases agree with TRBD1. V was clipped by 3 bases and J by 2 bases; unmatched bases: 3. The CDR3 extends over 14 amino acids. Germline V lookup: CDR1 SGHRS, CDR2 YFSETQ. The full variable domain, completed using reference TRBV5-1 and TRBJ2-3, is KAGVTQTPRYLIKTRGQQVTLSCSPISGHRSVSWYQQTPGQGLQFLFEYFSETQRNKGNFPGRFSGRQFSNSRSEMNVSTLELGDSALYLCASSSTGVTDTQYFGPGTRLTVL.

As regards this clone: At one end, the junction sequence differs from germline, possibly due to a read error. The chain is built from TRBV7-9 and TRBJ2-7; D is undetermined. The CDR3 sequence is 14 residues long. Germline lookup yields CDR1 SEHNR and CDR2 FQNEAQ (reference sequence). CDR3 DNA sequence: TGTTCCAGCAGCTTCGAGTCCTTGACCTACGAGCAGTACTTC. Its translation: CSSSFESLTYEQYF.

This clone was counted a few times. This chain connects TRBV25-1 to TRBJ1-2; weak D call: TRBD1 (5 bases). The V end lost 2 bases, the J end lost 2 bases, and 12 bases lay between the germline ends. This CDR3 comprises 15 residues. Germline V CDR1 and CDR2: MGHDK, SYGVNS. CDR3 in amino acids: CASSERGGVNYGYTF. DNA for the CDR3: TGTGCCAGCAGTGAACGCGGGGGGGTCAACTATGGCTACACCTTC.

The V call is TRBV6-5, the J call TRBJ1-5; D remains ambiguous. Germline V gene lookup returns CDR1 MNHEY and CDR2 SVGAGI. The CDR3 has 14 residues. Trimming pared 0 bases from V and 6 bases from J, leaving 9 bases between. CDR3: CASSYSSVRQPQHF. CDR3 DNA sequence: TGTGCCAGCAGTTACTCGTCGGTTCGTCAGCCCCAGCATTTT.

The rearrangement joins TRBV7-8 to TRBJ1-2, with D uncertain. The CDR3 is 12 amino acids. V lost 5 bases to trimming and J lost 1 base, with 5 bases between them. From germline, CDR1 is SGHVS and CDR2 FQNEAQ. CDR3 amino acids: CASSPVNYGYTF. The CDR3 DNA is TGTGCCAGCAGCCCGGTTAACTATGGCTACACCTTC.

The genes are TRBV9 and TRBJ1-1, with a tentative D call TRBD1 (6 bases). The germline CDR1 and CDR2 sequences are SGDLS and YYNGEE. Trimming took off 3 bases at V and 7 bases at J, with 10 bases between the two ends. This CDR3 comprises 12 residues. The CDR3 DNA is TGTGCCAGCAGCGACCAGGACAGTGAAGCTTTCTTT. Protein: CASSDQDSEAFF.

This clone was observed a few times. Its ends do not fully match the called genes, so a read error is possible. The CDR3 loop is CSSSLGLDRGPKNIQYF. The CDR3 DNA is TGTTCCAGCAGCTTAGGTCTGGACAGGGGCCCCAAAAACATTCAGTACTTC. The chain recombines TRBV7-9 with TRBJ2-4; 9 bases fit TRBD1. Germline assignment: CDR1 SEHNR and CDR2 FQNEAQ (reference sequence). The CDR3 runs 17 residues. Supplemented by reference TRBV7-9 and TRBJ2-4, the full variable domain reads DTGVSQNPRHKITKRGQNVTFRCDPISEHNRLYWYRQTLGQGPEFLTYFQNEAQLEKSRLLSDRFSAERPKGSFSTLEIQRTEQGDSAMYLCSSSLGLDRGPKNIQYFGAGTRLSVL.

This clone was seen more than once but under ten times. This sequence joins TRBV11-2 and TRBJ1-1; unclear D gene. The ends were cut back, 1 base at V and 6 bases at J, with 9 bases in the middle. The CDR3 contains 13 residues. In germline, CDR1 is SGHAT, CDR2 FQNNGV. The CDR3 is CASSLGGIAEAFF. The CDR3 DNA follows: TGTGCCAGCAGCTTAGGAGGGATCGCTGAAGCTTTCTTT. The entire variable domain, with the rest obtained from reference TRBV11-2 and TRBJ1-1, is as follows: EAGVAQSPRYKIIEKRQSVAFWCNPISGHATLYWYQQILGQGPKLLIQFQNNGVVDDSQLPKDRFSAERLKGVDSTLKIQPAKLEDSAVYLCASSLGGIAEAFFGQGTRLTVV.

The chain uses TRBV18 and TRBJ1-1, with TRBD1 matching over 7 bases. V gave up 5 bases and J gave up 7 bases; unmatched junction bases: 13. Germline-derived CDR1 and CDR2 are KGHSH and LQKENI. The CDR3 covers 15 residues. For the CDR3, the DNA is TGTGCCAGCTCAGCCCAAAAGGGGGCGGCGATTGAAGCTTTCTTT. This translates into CASSAQKGAAIEAFF.

This clone has more than one count but fewer than ten. The rearrangement links TRBV7-2 to TRBJ2-7; the D is unclear. CDR1 is SGHTA, CDR2 FQGNSA, per germline. The ends were cut back, 2 bases at V and 2 bases at J, with 13 bases in the middle. This CDR3 region has 15 residues. CDR3 loop: CASSLQGGSPYEQYF. As DNA, the CDR3 is TGTGCCAGCAGCTTACAAGGCGGCAGTCCCTACGAGCAGTACTTC.

The chain recombines TRBV9 with TRBJ2-2; TRBD1 matches at 7 bases. Germline lookup yields CDR1 SGDLS and CDR2 YYNGEE. This CDR3 contains 14 residues. After removal of 3 bases from V and 6 bases from J, the junction contained 5 bases not matched to a gene. Written as DNA, the CDR3 is TGTGCCAGCAGCGATCAGGGGGTCGCCGGGGAGCTGTTTTTT. Translated: CASSDQGVAGELFF.

The V call is TRBV7-6, the J call TRBJ2-3, with 9 bases identical to TRBD2. The CDR3 contains 15 residues. The V gene's germline CDR1 is SGHVS and CDR2 FNYEAQ. The ends lost 3 bases at V and 8 bases at J; junction bases unmatched: 9. The CDR3 is CASSLLAGPLGTQYF. The CDR3 DNA is TGTGCCAGCAGCTTGCTAGCGGGGCCTTTGGGTACGCAGTATTTT.

The chain combines TRBV6-4 with TRBJ1-6; weak D call: TRBD1 (6 bases). Germline V gene lookup returns CDR1 MRHNA and CDR2 SNTAGT. V dropped 6 bases and J dropped 9 bases, with 18 bases sitting between them. The CDR3 sequence is 15 residues long. Written as DNA, the CDR3 is TGTGCCAGCAGAGCCCGGGACAAAAAGGGTTCACCCCTCCACTTT. It specifies CASRARDKKGSPLHF.

The chain joins TRBV4-3 to TRBJ1-2; 8 bases map to TRBD1. This CDR3 has 15 amino acids. With 0 bases clipped from V and 5 bases from J, the junction kept 5 bases outside the gene matches. CDR1 is LGHNA, CDR2 YSLEER, per germline. CDR3 residues: CASSQDTDREYGYTF. The CDR3 region has the DNA TGCGCCAGCAGCCAAGATACGGACAGGGAATATGGCTACACCTTC.

The rearrangement joins TRBV19 to TRBJ1-5, with TRBD1 matching over 10 bases. There are 16 residues in the CDR3. The V gene end was trimmed by 7 bases and the J gene end by 2 bases; junction bases not matched to a gene: 8. The germline V gene has CDR1 LNHDA and CDR2 SQIVND (reference sequence). CDR3 protein: CASTLPGTGGNQPQHF. Written as DNA, the CDR3 is TGTGCCAGTACCCTCCCCGGGACAGGGGGCAATCAGCCCCAGCATTTT. The variable domain in full, with the rest retrieved from reference TRBV19 and TRBJ1-5, is DGGITQSPKYLFRKEGQNVTLSCEQNLNHDAMYWYRQDPGQGLRLIYYSQIVNDFQKGDIAEGYSVSREKKESFPLTVTSAQKNPTAFYLCASTLPGTGGNQPQHFGDGTRLSIL.

The chain uses TRBV30 and TRBJ2-1, with a weak D call TRBD2 (6 bases). V lost 2 bases to trimming and J lost 1 base, with 15 bases between them. This CDR3 region has 16 residues. CDR1 and CDR2 (germline): GTSNPN, SVGIG (reference sequence). The CDR3 sequence: CAWSIQLARSYNEQFF. CDR3 bases: TGTGCCTGGAGTATACAACTAGCAAGGTCCTACAATGAGCAGTTCTTC.

CDR3 sequence reads: CASSYEERKYGYTF. The CDR3 region has the DNA TGTGCCAGCAGTTACGAGGAGAGAAAGTATGGCTACACCTTC. The V and J genes are TRBV6-6 and TRBJ1-2; no firm D call. The CDR3 spans 14 residues. The V gene lost 2 bases and the J gene lost 5 bases, with 12 bases spanning the gap. Germline lookup yields CDR1 MNHNY and CDR2 SVGAGI (reference sequence).

The V call is TRBV9, the J call TRBJ1-1; TRBD1 aligns across 7 bases. After removal of 6 bases from V and 1 base from J, the junction contained 6 bases not matched to a gene. This CDR3 comprises 14 residues. The V gene's germline CDR1 is SGDLS and CDR2 YYNGEE. The CDR3: CASNLGQQNTEAFF. The CDR3 bases are TGTGCCAGCAACCTGGGACAGCAGAACACTGAAGCTTTCTTT.

This chain joins TRBV5-1 and TRBJ1-1; D possibly corresponds to TRBD1 (5 bases). The CDR3 sequence is 15 residues long. Trimming left V 1 base short and J 1 base short, with 11 bases between. CDR1 SGHRS and CDR2 YFSETQ come from the germline V gene. CDR3 sequence reads: CASSLPGPQNTEAFF. CDR3 DNA: TGCGCCAGCAGCTTGCCAGGGCCCCAGAACACTGAAGCTTTCTTT. Drawing the rest from reference TRBV5-1 and TRBJ1-1, the complete variable domain is KAGVTQTPRYLIKTRGQQVTLSCSPISGHRSVSWYQQTPGQGLQFLFEYFSETQRNKGNFPGRFSGRQFSNSRSEMNVSTLELGDSALYLCASSLPGPQNTEAFFGQGTRLTVV.

This chain links TRBV10-3 with TRBJ1-1, with a possible D match to TRBD1 (6 bases). This CDR3 is 13 amino acids long. Trimming took 11 bases from V and 3 from J, leaving 16 bases between them. Per the germline V gene, CDR1 is ENHRY and CDR2 is SYGVKD. DNA for the CDR3: TGTGCCGCTTCGGACAGCGAATACACTGAAGCTTTCTTT. This translates into CAASDSEYTEAFF.

The chain links TRBV7-8 to TRBJ1-1; D gene uncertain. Germline V gives CDR1 SGHVS, CDR2 FQNEAQ. CDR3 size: 15 residues. V was clipped by 5 bases and J by 6 bases, with 19 bases between them. Written as DNA, the CDR3 is TGTGCCAGCAGCCAAACTGTACCTGCTGCCCCTGAAGCTTTCTTT. Translating gives CASSQTVPAAPEAFF.

V usage is TRBV11-3 and J usage is TRBJ2-5; 7 bases map to TRBD1. Germline V lookup: CDR1 SGHNT, CDR2 YENEEA. The CDR3 spans 16 residues. V lost 0 bases and J lost 6; bases outside the gene matches: 10. The CDR3 spells CASSLDEPGGAKTQYF. The CDR3 DNA reads TGTGCCAGCAGCTTAGATGAGCCAGGGGGAGCGAAGACCCAGTACTTC.

This clone was seen only a few times. The V call is TRBV5-1, the J call TRBJ2-7; D perhaps matches TRBD2 (5 bases). The V end was cut by 4 bases, the J end by 3 bases, with 14 bases between. The CDR3 covers 14 residues. Per germline, CDR1 SGHRS and CDR2 YFSETQ. The CDR3 DNA reads TGCGCCAGCAGCCCCCTCTCGGGAAGCTACGAGCAGTACTTC. Encoded protein: CASSPLSGSYEQYF.

The chain recombines TRBV5-1 with TRBJ1-1, with 10 nucleotides matching TRBD1. The CDR3 has 17 amino acids. J lost 1 base, V lost 0 bases, and 6 bases had no gene match. CDR1 is SGHRS, CDR2 YFSETQ, per germline. CDR3 region: CASSLAGRQGANTEAFF. In DNA form, the CDR3 reads TGCGCCAGCAGCTTGGCCGGCCGACAGGGGGCGAACACTGAAGCTTTCTTT.

The chain is built from TRBV7-9 and TRBJ1-1, with D perhaps TRBD1 (6 bases). There are 15 residues in the CDR3. From germline, CDR1 is SEHNR and CDR2 FQNEAQ (reference sequence). V lost 3 bases and J 1 base, leaving 12 bases between the germline ends. This CDR3 reads CASSLKQGPNTEAFF. In nucleotides, the CDR3 is TGTGCCAGCAGCTTGAAACAGGGTCCGAACACTGAAGCTTTCTTT. The full variable domain, with the rest looked up from reference TRBV7-9 and TRBJ1-1, is DTGVSQNPRHKITKRGQNVTFRCDPISEHNRLYWYRQTLGQGPEFLTYFQNEAQLEKSRLLSDRFSAERPKGSFSTLEIQRTEQGDSAMYLCASSLKQGPNTEAFFGQGTRLTVV.

V and J are TRBV2 and TRBJ1-6; 10 bases map to TRBD1. The germline V gene encodes CDR1 SNHLY and CDR2 FYNNEI. This CDR3 is built from 15 residues. J lost 9 bases, V lost 3 bases, and 5 bases had no gene match. The CDR3 spells CASSDLTGGGSPLHF. The CDR3 nucleotides are TGTGCCAGCAGTGATCTGACAGGGGGCGGTTCACCCCTCCACTTT. The whole variable domain, filled in from reference TRBV2 and TRBJ1-6, reads EPEVTQTPSHQVTQMGQEVILRCVPISNHLYFYWYRQILGQKVEFLVSFYNNEISEKSEIFDDQFSVERPDGSNFTLKIRSTKLEDSAMYFCASSDLTGGGSPLHFGNGTRLTVT.